The 27 T cell receptor beta chains below all came from one sample that was sequenced in a study of blood T cell repertoires in COVID-19 (dated by TCRdb to the early 2020s). The library relied on the immunoSEQ multiplex PCR assay. The immuneACCESS repertoire file appears here via TCRdb, limited to in-frame rearrangements. These files lack a portion of the clones; in checked studies, under half of the deficit traces to unresolved V genes, and the cause of the others is not known. The sample table shows about 140,000 clones, and 75% to 80% are seen once. Roughly 2.9% of the sample belongs to the ten largest clones. Sequencing was done on a sample of PBMCs or T cells enriched from blood (not recorded which). These receptors all come from a woman between 50 and 59 years old who had recovered from COVID-19.

This clone was recorded once. The J gene is TRBJ2-3, the V gene TRBV6-6; 8 nucleotides align to TRBD2. V lost 2 bases to trimming and J lost 1 base; unmatched junction nucleotides: 2. Looked up from germline, CDR1 is MNHNY and CDR2 is SVGAGI (reference sequence). The CDR3 totals 15 residues. Written as DNA, the CDR3 is TGTGCCAGCAGTTACGGTAGCGGGGGCACAGATACGCAGTATTTT. Encoded protein: CASSYGSGGTDTQYF.

The CDR3 here is CASRSDGSYGYTF. DNA of the CDR3: TGTGCCAGCAGATCCGACGGGTCCTATGGCTACACCTTC. V gene TRBV7-9 combines with J gene TRBJ1-2; no clear D. The V gene lost 6 bases and the J gene lost 4 bases, with 12 bases spanning the gap. Germline CDR1 SEHNR, CDR2 FQNEAQ (reference sequence). This CDR3 contains 13 residues.

This rearrangement joins TRBV20-1 to TRBJ2-1; no firm D call. CDR1 and CDR2 from the germline V gene are DFQATT and SNEGSKA (reference sequence). Trimming stripped 3 bases from V and 3 bases from J, with 15 bases between. The CDR3 consists of 15 residues. The CDR3 is CSASKPPLDYNEQFF. The CDR3 coding sequence is TGCAGTGCTAGTAAACCCCCGCTAGACTACAATGAGCAGTTCTTC.

V is TRBV3-1 (or the pseudogene TRBV3-2) and J is TRBJ2-1; D perhaps matches TRBD1 (5 bases). Looked up from germline, CDR1 is LGHDT and CDR2 is YNNKEL (reference sequence). V dropped 4 bases and J dropped 7 bases, with 14 bases sitting between them. The CDR3 is made up of 14 amino acids. The CDR3 loop reads CASSPWEKGNEQFF. CDR3 coding DNA: TGTGCCAGCAGCCCCTGGGAAAAGGGGAATGAGCAGTTCTTC.

V usage is TRBV11-2 and J usage is TRBJ2-7, with TRBD2 identical over 9 bases. Germline V gene lookup returns CDR1 SGHAT and CDR2 FQNNGV. V lost 5 bases to trimming and J lost 0 bases; unmatched junction nucleotides: 2. CDR3 length: 14 amino acids. The chain's CDR3 is CASSRAGGSYEQYF. The CDR3 nucleotides read TGTGCCAGCAGCCGAGCGGGAGGCTCCTACGAGCAGTACTTC.

A few counts support this clone. The chain links TRBV5-1 to TRBJ2-2; D not resolved. CDR3 length equals 14 residues. Trimming removed 5 bases at V and 0 bases at J, with 8 bases between. The germline gives CDR1 SGHRS, CDR2 YFSETQ. The CDR3 DNA follows: TGCGCCAGCAGGCCAGAGGCGAACACCGGGGAGCTGTTTTTT. It codes for CASRPEANTGELFF.

The chain combines TRBV5-4 with TRBJ1-1; a weak D match, TRBD1 (5 bases). Germline V gene data show CDR1 as SGHNT and CDR2 as YYREEE (reference sequence). This CDR3 spans 13 amino acids. V was trimmed by 3 bases and J by 4 bases, leaving 10 bases between them. CDR3 DNA sequence: TGTGCCAGCAGCTATATGGGGCTCACTGAAGCTTTCTTT. This encodes CASSYMGLTEAFF.

The chain carries TRBV4-2 and TRBJ2-7, with 11 bases aligning to TRBD2. Unmatched junction bases numbered 9, after V lost 0 bases and J lost 2 bases. CDR3 length: 18 residues. Germline-derived CDR1 and CDR2 are LGHNA and YNFKEQ. For the CDR3, the DNA is TGTGCCAGCAGCCAAGACGGGGGACTAGCGGTGCCCCCCTACGAGCAGTACTTC. This codes for CASSQDGGLAVPPYEQYF.

J is TRBJ2-7 and V is TRBV27, with TRBD2 matching over 8 bases. The germline gives CDR1 MNHEY, CDR2 SMNVEV (reference sequence). V dropped 2 bases and J dropped 1; count of bases not matched to a gene: 4. The length of the CDR3 is 15 residues. CDR3 amino acids: CASSLTLAGSYEQYF. Here the CDR3 DNA reads TGTGCCAGCAGTTTAACGTTAGCGGGGTCCTACGAGCAGTACTTC.

The chain couples TRBV4-1 to TRBJ2-4; perhaps TRBD1 as D (5 bases). This CDR3 region has 16 residues. V lost 0 bases to trimming and J lost 9 bases, with 18 bases between them. The germline V gene has CDR1 MGHRA and CDR2 YSYEKL. The CDR3 here is CASSQDASAGKSIQYF. The CDR3 DNA sequence: TGCGCCAGCAGCCAAGATGCCTCGGCAGGGAAGAGCATTCAGTACTTC.

The genes are TRBV18 and TRBJ2-5, with D uncertain. V lost 0 bases and J lost 0, with 5 bases in between. Germline CDR1 is KGHSH and CDR2 is LQKENI. The CDR3 consists of 14 residues. The CDR3 coding sequence is TGTGCCAGCTCACCACCCTCGTACCAAGAGACCCAGTACTTC. Its protein is CASSPPSYQETQYF. The whole variable domain, filled in from reference TRBV18 and TRBJ2-5, reads NAGVMQNPRHLVRRRGQEARLRCSPMKGHSHVYWYRQLPEEGLKFMVYLQKENIIDESGMPKERFSAEFPKEGPSILRIQQVVRGDSAAYFCASSPPSYQETQYFGPGTRLLVL.

This clone was seen a single time. The rearrangement links TRBV27 to TRBJ2-6, with 10 positions matching TRBD1. The V segment lost 5 bases and the J segment 3 bases; nucleotides outside the gene matches: 4. Germline V gene sequence: CDR1 MNHEY, CDR2 SMNVEV (reference sequence). CDR3 length: 16 residues. For the CDR3, the DNA is TGTGCCAGCAGTACGGGACAGGGGATTGGGGCCAACGTCCTGACTTTC. Translating gives CASSTGQGIGANVLTF.

The gene calls are TRBV18 and TRBJ2-1, with TRBD1 matching over 10 bases. This CDR3 has 17 amino acids. Germline V CDR1 and CDR2: KGHSH, LQKENI. J was trimmed by 7 bases and V by 2 bases; bases with no gene match: 11. In DNA, the CDR3 is TGTGCCAGCTCACCATCCCCCGGGACAGGGGTGGAAAATGAGCAGTTCTTC. Translating it yields CASSPSPGTGVENEQFF.

This clone came up a few times. Here the CDR3 DNA reads TGTGCCAGCAGCGCAACTAGCGGGAGGGCCAATGAGCAGTTCTTC. It specifies CASSATSGRANEQFF. This chain connects TRBV2 to TRBJ2-1, with 13 bases fitting TRBD2. The CDR3 contains 15 residues. Trimming took 6 bases from V and 6 from J; bases not matched to a gene: 5. The germline CDR1 and CDR2 sequences are SNHLY and FYNNEI.

This chain connects TRBV9 to TRBJ2-2; 7 bases are a match to TRBD2. The germline gives CDR1 SGDLS, CDR2 YYNGEE. The CDR3 loop spans 19 amino acids. With V trimmed by 4 bases and J by 2 bases, 17 bases remained unmatched. In DNA form, the CDR3 reads TGTGCCAGCAGCAAAGGAAGGGCCGGGACTACTCCCAACACCGGGGAGCTGTTTTTT. Its translation is CASSKGRAGTTPNTGELFF.

This chain uses TRBV2 with TRBJ2-2; perhaps TRBD1 as D (6 bases). The CDR3 loop spans 20 amino acids. The V and J ends lost 0 bases and 2 bases respectively, with 22 bases between them. CDR1 is SNHLY, CDR2 FYNNEI, per germline. Here the CDR3 reads CASSEADLDSGHLNTGELFF. CDR3 bases: TGTGCCAGCAGTGAAGCTGATCTGGATTCGGGACATCTTAACACCGGGGAGCTGTTTTTT. The full variable domain, rest sourced from reference TRBV2 and TRBJ2-2, is EPEVTQTPSHQVTQMGQEVILRCVPISNHLYFYWYRQILGQKVEFLVSFYNNEISEKSEIFDDQFSVERPDGSNFTLKIRSTKLEDSAMYFCASSEADLDSGHLNTGELFFGEGSRLTVL.

V gene TRBV3-1 (or the pseudogene TRBV3-2) combines with J gene TRBJ2-7, with TRBD2 identical over 8 bases. The length of the CDR3 is 15 residues. Trimming cost V 1 base and J 5 bases; bases outside gene matches: 7. Germline lookup yields CDR1 LGHDT and CDR2 YNNKEL (reference sequence). CDR3 sequence reads: CASSQVGGAPHEQYF. CDR3 nucleotide sequence: TGTGCCAGCAGCCAAGTCGGGGGGGCCCCGCACGAGCAGTACTTC.

This chain uses TRBV5-1 with TRBJ1-2; D not resolved. The CDR3 contains 14 residues. CDR1 is SGHRS, CDR2 YFSETQ, per germline. Between the trimmed V and J ends, which lost 2 bases and 2 bases, there was a span of 10 bases. The CDR3 spells CASSFGQNNYGYTF. CDR3 DNA: TGCGCCAGCAGCTTTGGTCAGAACAACTATGGCTACACCTTC.

The gene calls are TRBV7-2 and TRBJ2-6; 8 nucleotides line up with TRBD1. Trimming removed 5 bases from V and 3 bases from J; junction bases left unmatched: 9. CDR3 length: 17 amino acids. Germline CDR1 SGHTA, CDR2 FQGNSA. The CDR3 DNA reads TGTGCCAGCAGCCTATCCGGGACAGGAAGTGGGGCCAACGTCCTGACTTTC. Residues: CASSLSGTGSGANVLTF.

The chain uses TRBV6-5 and TRBJ1-4, with D perhaps matching TRBD1 (6 bases). Germline V gene data show CDR1 as MNHEY and CDR2 as SVGAGI. CDR3 length equals 16 residues. Trimming shortened V by 2 bases and J by 2 bases, and 12 bases separated the two germline ends. The CDR3 sequence: CASSYLRGSTNEKLFF. As DNA, the CDR3 is TGTGCCAGCAGTTACCTCAGGGGCTCGACTAATGAAAAACTGTTTTTT.

The chain combines TRBV6-5 with TRBJ1-2; no clear D. The CDR3 runs 11 residues. The ends were cut back, 5 bases at V and 4 bases at J, with 5 bases in the middle. Per the germline V gene, CDR1 is MNHEY and CDR2 is SVGAGI. CDR3 nucleotides: TGTGCCAGCAGTAGCCGCTATGGCTACACCTTC. This sequence encodes CASSSRYGYTF.

The chain is built from TRBV3-1 (or the pseudogene TRBV3-2) and TRBJ1-2; D is uncertain. V shed 0 bases and J shed 1 base, with 9 bases lying between them. The CDR3 totals 15 residues. The V gene's germline CDR1 is LGHDT and CDR2 YNNKEL (reference sequence). The CDR3 sequence: CASSQDHGSNYGYTF. The CDR3 nucleotides read TGTGCCAGCAGCCAAGATCATGGGAGTAACTATGGCTACACCTTC.

This rearrangement joins TRBV10-1 to TRBJ1-1, with no clear D. Deletions cut 4 bases from V and 4 bases from J, with 10 bases between. Germline V CDR1 and CDR2: WNHNN, SYGVQD (reference sequence). The CDR3 extends over 13 amino acids. The DNA for the CDR3 is TGCGCCAGCAGTGTTGGAGTGGGCACTGAAGCTTTCTTT. Translated: CASSVGVGTEAFF.

J is TRBJ2-2 and V is TRBV28; D is perhaps TRBD2 (7 bases). Trimming removed 7 bases from V and 3 bases from J, with 27 bases in between. Germline V lookup: CDR1 MDHEN, CDR2 SYDVKM. The length of the CDR3 is 19 residues. The CDR3 loop is CASKEQGGGGPRDTGELFF. DNA for the CDR3: TGTGCCAGCAAAGAACAGGGAGGGGGAGGGCCTAGGGACACCGGGGAGCTGTTTTTT. Full variable domain (rest looked up from reference TRBV28 and TRBJ2-2): DVKVTQSSRYLVKRTGEKVFLECVQDMDHENMFWYRQDPGLGLRLIYFSYDVKMKEKGDIPEGYSVSREKKERFSLILESASTNQTSMYLCASKEQGGGGPRDTGELFFGEGSRLTVL.

Here the CDR3 DNA reads TGCGCCAGCAGCTTGGCGGGGGACAGGGGGTCCGGGACCCAGTACTTC. It encodes CASSLAGDRGSGTQYF. This sequence joins TRBV5-1 and TRBJ2-5; TRBD1 matches at 11 bases. The germline V gene has CDR1 SGHRS and CDR2 YFSETQ. V trimming: 0 bases; J trimming: 7 bases; junction bases outside the gene matches: 8. The CDR3 totals 16 residues.

In this sample, this clone turned up a few times. This chain joins TRBV6-5 and TRBJ2-3, with D possibly TRBD1 on 6 matching bases. CDR3 length: 14 amino acids. Trimming pared 6 bases from V and 1 base from J, leaving 11 bases between. Germline CDR1 MNHEY, CDR2 SVGAGI. CDR3: CASSMSGGTDTQYF. CDR3 nucleotides: TGTGCCAGCAGCATGTCAGGGGGCACAGATACGCAGTATTTT.

V and J are TRBV27 and TRBJ2-1; TRBD2 matches at 14 bases. The CDR3 sequence is 18 residues long. J gave up 6 bases and V 5 bases, and 12 bases lay outside the gene matches. Per germline, CDR1 MNHEY and CDR2 SMNVEV (reference sequence). The CDR3 DNA sequence: TGTGCCAGCAGTCTCCGGACTAGCGGGGGGACTCTGGTCAATGAGCAGTTCTTC. Residues: CASSLRTSGGTLVNEQFF.